The clone carrying this T cell receptor (beta chain) was seen only a few times. The sample belongs to a study of T cell changes during pregnancy in multiple sclerosis. Generated by immunoSEQ multiplex PCR, the TCRdb table keeps only in-frame clones and is missing some. Of approximately 11,000 clones in the sample, approximately 80% are singletons; the top ten hold 11%. The CDR3 length is 16 residues. V shed 0 bases and J 3 bases; nucleotides not matched to a gene: 5. The germline V gene has CDR1 LGHNA and CDR2 YNFKEQ. V and J are TRBV4-2 and TRBJ2-1; TRBD2 matches at 7 bases. The sample consisted of CD8+ T cells from peripheral blood mononuclear cells, taken after pregnancy. The clonotype was recovered from a female donor in good health, enrolled as a control in a pregnancy study. DNA for the CDR3: TGTGCCAGCAGCCAAGAGGCGGGAGAGGGCTACAATGAGCAGTTCTTC. Translated: CASSQEAGEGYNEQFF.